This T cell receptor (beta chain) was captured by sequencing in a study of T cell changes during pregnancy in multiple sclerosis. V lost 2 bases and J lost 9; bases outside the gene matches: 11. The CDR3 runs 16 residues. CDR1 is SGHTA, CDR2 FQGNSA, per germline. Sequencing was performed with immunoSEQ multiplex PCR; in TCRdb, only in-frame clones are kept and a portion is missing. Altogether some 57,000 clones are present, around 93% being singletons, with the ten largest covering about 0.76%. The sample in question was CD4+ T cells from peripheral blood mononuclear cells, obtained in the first trimester of pregnancy. The V call is TRBV7-2, the J call TRBJ2-5, with 11 bases lining up with TRBD1. This TCR was recovered from a female donor with multiple sclerosis, enrolled in a pregnancy study. The CDR3 loop reads CASSLSGQGAAGAQYF. The CDR3 DNA sequence: TGTGCCAGCAGCTTATCCGGACAGGGGGCAGCGGGGGCCCAGTACTTC. Combining the CDR3 with reference TRBV7-2 and TRBJ2-5 gives the whole variable domain GAGVSQSPSNKVTEKGKDVELRCDPISGHTALYWYRQSLGQGLEFLIYFQGNSAPDKSGLPSDRFSAERTGGSVSTLTIQRTQQEDSAVYLCASSLSGQGAAGAQYFGPGTRLLVL.